A selection of T cell receptor beta chains follows, all from one sample in a study of blood T cell repertoires in COVID-19. Libraries were prepared by immunoSEQ multiplex PCR; TCRdb keeps only in-frame clonotypes and omits some of them. Among 170,000 or so clones listed, 80% were seen once. Source material: peripheral blood. The source of these receptors is a man aged 70 or older with active or convalescent COVID-19. The CDR3 runs from the conserved cysteine through the conserved F or W. The order of the fields is V gene, clone size, D gene, J gene, CDR3 protein, CDR3 DNA. D genes are given only for firm matches. Clone size is shown for a subset of rows, as once, few, many or a class of expanded clone.

TRBV4-2	NA	NA	TRBJ1-2	CASSQPGNWDYGYTF	TGTGCCAGCAGCCAACCAGGGAATTGGGACTATGGCTACACCTTC
TRBV6-1	NA	TRBD1	TRBJ1-2	CASSERTGEGYGYTF	TGTGCCAGCAGTGAACGGACAGGGGAAGGCTATGGCTACACCTTC
TRBV5-1	NA	TRBD2	TRBJ2-1	CASSILAGSGPPYNEQFF	TGCGCCAGCAGCATACTAGCGGGTTCAGGCCCTCCCTACAATGAGCAGTTCTTC
TRBV30	NA	TRBD1	TRBJ2-3	CACPGDRGFDTQYF	TGTGCCTGCCCCGGGGACAGGGGTTTTGATACGCAGTATTTT
TRBV11-2	NA	NA	TRBJ1-1	CASSLARPRGTEAFF	TGTGCCAGCAGCTTAGCGCGGCCCCGGGGCACTGAAGCTTTCTTT
TRBV9	NA	NA	TRBJ1-1	CASSVTSAVNTEAFF	TGTGCCAGCAGCGTAACCTCTGCAGTGAACACTGAAGCTTTCTTT
TRBV7-2	NA	NA	TRBJ1-1	CANKRSPNTEAFF	TGTGCCAACAAGAGGAGCCCGAACACTGAAGCTTTCTTT
TRBV11-2	NA	NA	TRBJ1-2	CASRRITRDRHQGGYTF	TGTGCCAGCAGAAGAATTACCCGGGACCGGCACCAGGGGGGCTACACCTTC
TRBV9	NA	NA	TRBJ2-5	CASSVGSEETQYF	TGTGCCAGCAGCGTAGGGAGTGAAGAGACCCAGTACTTC
TRBV10-3	NA	NA	TRBJ2-2	CAIRGKQQGGSGELFF	TGTGCCATCAGGGGAAAACAACAGGGGGGGTCCGGGGAGCTGTTTTTT
TRBV7-8	NA	TRBD2	TRBJ2-2	CASSPLVIRSGSNTGELFF	TGTGCCAGCAGCCCCTTAGTGATTCGGAGCGGGAGTAACACCGGGGAGCTGTTTTTT
TRBV6-5	NA	TRBD1	TRBJ1-1	CASSYGTGSVNTEAFF	TGTGCCAGCAGTTACGGGACAGGGAGCGTGAACACTGAAGCTTTCTTT
TRBV7-2	once	TRBD1	TRBJ2-7	CASSFDRASYEQYF	TGTGCCAGCAGCTTCGACAGGGCTTCCTACGAGCAGTACTTC
TRBV9	NA	TRBD2	TRBJ2-3	CASSVAAGGRTDTQYF	TGTGCCAGCAGCGTAGCAGCGGGAGGCCGCACAGATACGCAGTATTTT
TRBV5-4	NA	NA	TRBJ2-1	CASSFGVDGSEQFF	TGTGCCAGCAGCTTTGGGGTCGACGGGAGTGAGCAGTTCTTC
TRBV5-1	NA	TRBD2	TRBJ2-1	CASSTSGGAAYYEQFF	TGCGCCAGCAGCACTAGCGGGGGGGCGGCATATTATGAGCAGTTCTTC
TRBV5-5	NA	NA	TRBJ1-2	CASGGGSRYLGRDYGYTF	TGTGCCAGCGGGGGCGGCAGCCGGTATTTGGGTCGCGACTATGGCTACACCTTC
TRBV2	NA	NA	TRBJ1-4	CASIRDTANEKLFF	TGTGCCAGCATAAGAGACACCGCTAATGAAAAACTGTTTTTT